Listed here is a single T cell receptor (beta chain). This clonotype was recorded many times. The antigen it binds to is not known. Base qualities are not recorded, but no much larger clone differs from it by a single base. A case-control design nested within a healthcare worker cohort in London, UK, was used, with weekly nasopharyngeal swab PCR tests and blood sampling performed. Healthcare workers were enrolled in the week of the UK lockdown, from 23 to 31 March 2020, and were followed every week for up to roughly 16 weeks. The CDR3 holds 17 amino acids from the cysteine to the phenylalanine. Just the 51-base CDR3 DNA is kept, in frame starting at base 1. The germline V and J ends show losses of 4 bases and 7 bases respectively, and no gene match explains 9 bases of the junction. Taken from the germline V gene (reference sequence), the CDR1 and CDR2 loops are LGHDT and YNNKEL. The data belong to a study of early T cells in non-severe SARS-CoV-2 infection (dated by TCRdb to the early 2020s). Some background on the complete study: Because TCR sequencing was done on bulk RNA from unsorted whole blood, the alpha and beta chains could not be paired. What the research found in general, with its limitations: VDJdb matching was skewed toward anti-spike CD8 responses and likely underestimated virus-specific expansions, missing private and CD4 specificities.

Library creation used 5' RACE. These reads were obtained on a NextSeq 500. The TCR library protocol attached unique molecular identifiers to individual cDNA molecules to correct for sequencing error and PCR bias. Sequencing covered both TCR alpha and beta chains, and within each sample the abundances of alpha and beta sequences were tightly co-correlated. In the original analysis: Decombinator V4 was used to perform V gene, J gene and CDR3 annotation of TCR sequences. TCRs were defined as expanded if a significant change between any two time points was detected under a Poisson model with p below 0.0001. TCR abundances were normalised to the total number of TCRs sequenced per sample and were expressed as counts per million. TRAV1-2 paired with TRAJ12, TRAJ20 or TRAJ33 defined MAIT TCRs, while TRAV10 paired with TRAJ18 defined iNKT TCRs. A search of VDJdb, accessed on 1 November 2021, was run for TCRs annotated to CMV, EBV and SARS-CoV-2, with TCRs annotated for multiple antigens excluded. TCRdb ran its own pipeline on the public reads, namely fastp trimming at Q25 and MiXCR clone calling, and kept in-frame beta chains. Every distinct CDR3 protein forms one entry, paired with its most common genes and DNA. The V and J calls shown here were made by TCRdb, not taken from the authors' results. The sample yields fewer than 55,000 distinct CDR3 sequences; about 7% were counted once. Around 7.9% of the sample is in the top ten clones.

The rearrangement joined TRBV3-1 to TRBJ1-6; TRBD1 matches 11 bases in the middle. The receptor's source is an adult who was a healthcare worker with PCR-confirmed SARS-CoV-2 infection or an uninfected control (not recorded which). Material: whole blood. The CDR3 region has the sequence CASSPRTGQGVNSPLHF. The DNA sequence is given as TGTGCCAGCAGCCCTCGAACGGGACAGGGGGTAAATTCACCCCTCCACTTT. Supplemented by the reference TRBV3-1 and TRBJ1-6 proteins around the CDR3, the complete variable domain is DTAVSQTPKYLVTQMGNDKSIKCEQNLGHDTMYWYKQDSKKFLKIMFSYNNKELIINETVPNRFSPKSPDKAHLNLHINSLELGDSAVYFCASSPRTGQGVNSPLHFGNGTRLTVT.